Following are 28 T cell receptor beta chains from one sample sequenced in a study of Graves' ophthalmopathy and Graves' hyperthyroidism. Transcripts of RNA were the source for amplifying TCR beta CDR3 regions. In the first round, RT-PCR was carried out with HTBI primers, and a multiplex PCR formed the second round. Each CDR3 protein gets one entry after TCRdb re-called the multiplex PCR reads with MiXCR. Of approximately 700,000 distinct CDR3 sequences listed, about two fifths are singletons. Sequencing used peripheral blood. The source is an adult man with Graves' ophthalmopathy.

This clonotype has at least ten counts. The CDR3 DNA reads TGTGCCAGCAGCCCCGGACAGGGGGCAGGTGGGGCCAACGTCCTGACTTTC. Translation gives CASSPGQGAGGANVLTF. The gene calls are TRBV7-9 and TRBJ2-6; 11 bases agree with TRBD1. The CDR3 is 17 amino acids. The ends lost 5 bases at V and 3 bases at J; junction bases unmatched: 6. Per the germline V gene, CDR1 is SEHNR and CDR2 is FQNEAQ (reference sequence).

This clonotype was found many times. The rearrangement links TRBV7-2 to TRBJ2-7, with no clear D. This CDR3 is 17 amino acids long. Germline CDR1 SGHTA, CDR2 FQGNSA. V lost 2 bases and J 5 bases, leaving 22 bases between the germline ends. The CDR3: CASSLLGKSQGRNEQYF. The CDR3 DNA follows: TGTGCCAGCAGCTTATTAGGGAAATCCCAAGGCAGAAACGAGCAGTACTTC. The variable domain in full, completed from reference TRBV7-2 and TRBJ2-7, reads GAGVSQSPSNKVTEKGKDVELRCDPISGHTALYWYRQSLGQGLEFLIYFQGNSAPDKSGLPSDRFSAERTGGSVSTLTIQRTQQEDSAVYLCASSLLGKSQGRNEQYFGPGTRLTVT.

The chain couples TRBV6-6 to TRBJ2-5; D remains unclear. V was shortened by 8 bases and J by 2 bases, with 6 bases between the two germline ends. CDR1 and CDR2 (germline): MNHNY, SVGAGI (reference sequence). The CDR3 runs to 11 residues. This CDR3 is CASGIQETQYF. The CDR3 DNA sequence: TGTGCCAGCGGCATACAAGAGACCCAGTACTTC.

This rearrangement joins TRBV7-9 to TRBJ1-1, with TRBD1 as a possible D gene (5 bases). Trimming left V 4 bases short and J 3 bases short, with 9 bases between. CDR1 and CDR2 (germline): SEHNR, FQNEAQ (reference sequence). The CDR3 consists of 13 residues. This CDR3 is CASSYGAHTEAFF. The CDR3 DNA reads TGTGCCAGCAGCTACGGGGCACACACTGAAGCTTTCTTT. Together with reference TRBV7-9 and TRBJ1-1, the CDR3 gives the full variable domain: DTGVSQNPRHKITKRGQNVTFRCDPISEHNRLYWYRQTLGQGPEFLTYFQNEAQLEKSRLLSDRFSAERPKGSFSTLEIQRTEQGDSAMYLCASSYGAHTEAFFGQGTRLTVV.

The chain carries TRBV7-6 and TRBJ2-5, with D possibly matching TRBD2 (6 bases). Germline V lookup: CDR1 SGHVS, CDR2 FNYEAQ. V lost 1 base to trimming and J lost 10 bases, with 7 bases between them. This CDR3 comprises 11 residues. The CDR3 nucleotides are TGTGCCAGCAGCTTAGGGAGGGTCCAGTACTTC. Translating it yields CASSLGRVQYF. Combining the CDR3 with reference TRBV7-6 and TRBJ2-5 gives the whole variable domain GAGVSQSPRYKVTKRGQDVALRCDPISGHVSLYWYRQALGQGPEFLTYFNYEAQQDKSGLPNDRFSAERPEGSISTLTIQRTEQRDSAMYRCASSLGRVQYFGPGTRLLVL.

In this sample, this clonotype turned up many times. The chain carries TRBV24-1 and TRBJ2-7, with D unresolved. Trimming removed 2 bases from V and 3 bases from J, with 4 bases in between. CDR1 is KGHDR, CDR2 SFDVKD, per germline. The CDR3 loop spans 12 amino acids. In DNA, the CDR3 is TGTGCCACCAGTGATTATAACTACGAGCAGTACTTC. This codes for CATSDYNYEQYF.

A remark on this clonotype: One base away lies a much larger clone, so this may be a sequencing read error. The rearrangement uses TRBV10-3 and TRBJ1-1, with D possibly being TRBD1 (5 bases). Trimming shortened V by 1 base and J by 4 bases, and 7 bases separated the two germline ends. The CDR3 totals 13 residues. The germline V gene encodes CDR1 ENHRY and CDR2 SYGVKD. In nucleotides, the CDR3 is TGTGCCATCAGTGAGTGGGGGGGCACTGAAGCTTTCTTT. It translates to CAISEWGGTEAFF.

In its sample, this clonotype was seen a few times. The chain recombines TRBV4-2 with TRBJ2-7, with 9 bases matching TRBD2. Germline CDR1 reads LGHNA; CDR2 reads YNFKEQ. V gave up 4 bases and J gave up 9 bases; unmatched junction bases: 10. The CDR3 contains 14 residues. CDR3 loop: CASSPGTSRSGQYF. CDR3 in DNA: TGTGCCAGCAGCCCGGGGACTAGCAGAAGCGGGCAGTACTTC.

This clonotype was recorded many times. CDR3 nucleotide sequence: TGCAGTGCTAGAGATGAGGGAGGAACAGAGACCCAGTACTTC. The encoded protein is CSARDEGGTETQYF. The chain joins TRBV20-1 to TRBJ2-5; tentative D call: TRBD2 (6 bases). Germline CDR1 is DFQATT and CDR2 is SNEGSKA (reference sequence). This CDR3 has 14 amino acids. The V and J ends lost 0 bases and 4 bases respectively, with 12 bases between them.

This clonotype has at least ten counts. The chain is built from TRBV2 and TRBJ2-7, with 7 bases aligning to TRBD1. This CDR3 spans 13 amino acids. In germline, CDR1 is SNHLY, CDR2 FYNNEI. As DNA, the CDR3 is TGTGCTACCAGGACAGGTTACTCCTACGAGCAGTACTTC. Its protein product is CATRTGYSYEQYF.

In this sample, this clonotype turned up many times. The chain employs TRBV10-3 and TRBJ2-7, with TRBD2 matching 13 bases. Germline loops: CDR1 ENHRY, CDR2 SYGVKD. The CDR3 is 15 amino acids. J was trimmed by 5 bases and V by 0 bases; bases with no gene match: 1. The CDR3 region is CAISESGLAGDEQYF. CDR3 in DNA: TGTGCCATCAGTGAGTCTGGACTAGCGGGAGACGAGCAGTACTTC.

The chain is built from TRBV4-1 and TRBJ2-7; D remains ambiguous. V was cut by 0 bases and J by 6 bases, with 9 bases left in between. The germline V gene encodes CDR1 MGHRA and CDR2 YSYEKL. CDR3 length: 13 amino acids. CDR3 amino acids: CASSQDEASEQYF. CDR3 in DNA: TGCGCCAGCAGCCAAGATGAAGCTTCCGAGCAGTACTTC.

This clonotype was seen ten or more times. The CDR3 is CASSENNRGEKLFF. The CDR3 nucleotides are TGTGCCAGCAGTGAGAACAACAGGGGGGAAAAACTGTTTTTT. The V and J genes are TRBV2 and TRBJ1-4; 8 positions match TRBD1. The germline V gene has CDR1 SNHLY and CDR2 FYNNEI. The CDR3 is made up of 14 amino acids. V dropped 3 bases and J dropped 8; count of bases not matched to a gene: 5.

This clonotype was seen once. J is TRBJ1-6 and V is TRBV29-1; 8 bases match TRBD1. Germline V lookup: CDR1 SQVTM, CDR2 ANQGSEA. The CDR3 spans 14 residues. V was pared by 8 bases and J by 5 bases, with 8 bases of the junction left unmatched. The chain's CDR3 is CSSSPTGDNSPLHF. The DNA for the CDR3 is TGCAGCTCATCGCCGACAGGGGATAATTCACCCCTCCACTTT.

This clonotype has at least ten counts. V usage is TRBV6-5 and J usage is TRBJ1-3, with D maybe TRBD1 (5 bases). The germline CDR1 and CDR2 sequences are MNHEY and SVGAGI. V was trimmed by 6 bases and J by 0 bases, leaving 12 bases between them. This CDR3 comprises 15 residues. The CDR3: CASRGRPSSGNTIYF. The CDR3 DNA sequence: TGTGCCAGCAGGGGACGGCCGAGCTCTGGAAACACCATATATTTT.

This clonotype was found many times. The V call is TRBV7-9, the J call TRBJ1-1; D is unclear. CDR3 size: 16 residues. Germline assignment: CDR1 SEHNR and CDR2 FQNEAQ (reference sequence). V dropped 5 bases and J dropped 1 base, with 17 bases sitting between them. The chain's CDR3 is CASSPEGGSTNTEAFF. CDR3 nucleotides: TGTGCCAGCAGCCCTGAGGGAGGGAGCACGAACACTGAAGCTTTCTTT.

Points on this clonotype: Being one base from a much bigger clone, this may be a read error. The chain uses TRBV5-5 and TRBJ1-5, with 7 bases aligning to TRBD1. The CDR3 covers 14 residues. Germline V gene data show CDR1 as SGHKS and CDR2 as YYEKEE (reference sequence). The CDR3 DNA reads TGCGCCAGCGGCTTGACAGGGAGTTCTCAGCCCCAGCATTTT. This translates into CASGLTGSSQPQHF.

The chain has TRBV5-1 and TRBJ2-7, with 9 nucleotides matching TRBD2. From germline, CDR1 is SGHRS and CDR2 YFSETQ. The CDR3 extends over 17 amino acids. J was trimmed by 2 bases and V by 4 bases; bases with no gene match: 13. CDR3 region: CASSQGAPGLATYEQYF. The CDR3 DNA sequence: TGCGCCAGCAGCCAAGGAGCCCCGGGACTAGCTACCTACGAGCAGTACTTC.

As to this clonotype: Possible read error: a much larger clone is one base away. No conserved phenylalanine or tryptophan ends this CDR3, so it is likely a read error. V and J are TRBV12-3 or TRBV12-4 and TRBJ2-5, with D possibly TRBD1 on 6 matching bases. Between the trimmed V and J ends, which lost 4 bases and 5 bases, there was a span of 14 bases. CDR3 length: 14 amino acids. CDR3 amino acids: CASSSPTGVETQYI. CDR3 nucleotides: TGTGCCAGCAGTTCTCCGACAGGAGTGGAGACCCAGTACATC.

The chain has TRBV2 and TRBJ2-5, with TRBD1 matching 7 bases. The better agreement between TRBJ2-1 and the DNA end casts doubt on the J call. Germline V gives CDR1 SNHLY, CDR2 FYNNEI. There are 17 residues in the CDR3. Written as DNA, the CDR3 is TGTGCCAGCAGTGAAGGGCCCCTGGGACAGTACTACAATGAGCAGTTCTTC. Protein: CASSEGPLGQYYNEQFF.

This clonotype was picked up a small number of times. This chain joins TRBV4-1 and TRBJ1-1; D not resolved. CDR3 length: 17 residues. In germline, CDR1 is MGHRA, CDR2 YSYEKL. With 3 bases removed from V and 5 bases from J, the gap between germline ends came to 22 bases. In DNA, the CDR3 is TGCGCCAGCAGCCACGGTTCGTGGGGTTCAGTTCGGACTGAAGCTTTCTTT. Translating gives CASSHGSWGSVRTEAFF.

This clonotype was observed many times. J is TRBJ1-1 and V is TRBV20-1; 7 nucleotides line up with TRBD1. CDR3 length: 12 amino acids. V gave up 3 bases and J gave up 7 bases; unmatched junction bases: 5. Germline V gene data show CDR1 as DFQATT and CDR2 as SNEGSKA (reference sequence). CDR3 nucleotide sequence: TGCAGTGCTAGCGGGCAGGGGGGTGAAGCTTTCTTT. Its protein product is CSASGQGGEAFF.

In regard to this clonotype: At one boundary the junction diverges from the germline segment, which might be a read error. The chain links TRBV9 to TRBJ1-2; TRBD1 is a possible D gene (5 bases). This CDR3 has 15 amino acids. In germline, CDR1 is SGDLS, CDR2 YYNGEE. In DNA, the CDR3 is TGTGCCAGCAGCGCCGCCCCCACCGGGGGTAGTGGCTGCACCTTC. Protein product: CASSAAPTGGSGCTF.

In this sample, this clonotype turned up many times. This rearrangement joins TRBV7-2 to TRBJ2-5, with TRBD1 matching over 7 bases. With 0 bases clipped from V and 5 bases from J, the junction kept 6 bases outside the gene matches. Germline-derived CDR1 and CDR2 are SGHTA and FQGNSA. The CDR3 runs 15 residues. The CDR3 coding sequence is TGTGCCAGCAGCTTAGCGCGACAGGGCGGGGAGACCCAGTACTTC. Translation: CASSLARQGGETQYF.

Of note for this clonotype: At one end the junction does not follow the germline gene, possibly because of a read error. V gene TRBV4-1 combines with J gene TRBJ1-1; unclear D gene. Looked up from germline, CDR1 is MGHRA and CDR2 is YSYEKL. CDR3 length: 16 residues. CDR3: CASSQDRGRLNTEAFF. The CDR3, as DNA: TGCGCCAGCAGTCAAGATCGGGGTAGGTTGAACACTGAAGCTTTCTTT.

Turning to this clonotype: The CDR3 carries no conserved terminal phenylalanine or tryptophan, so it likely arises from a read error. It is unclear where the CDR3 begins or ends on the DNA, so no DNA is shown, and the CDR3 is as TCRdb lists it. The chain combines TRBV5-4 with TRBJ1-4; the D segment call TRBD1 is taken from the table without a DNA check. The CDR3 spans 8 residues, counting both ends. The germline gives CDR1 SGHNT, CDR2 YYREEE (reference sequence). CDR3 in amino acids: CASSLAWG.

The J gene is TRBJ2-5, the V gene TRBV2, with unresolved D. The germline CDR1 and CDR2 sequences are SNHLY and FYNNEI. Deletions cut 6 bases from V and 1 base from J, with 12 bases between. This CDR3 comprises 14 residues. CDR3 sequence reads: CASRSRITQETQYF. The CDR3 region has the DNA TGTGCCAGCAGGAGTCGGATAACCCAAGAGACCCAGTACTTC.

On this clonotype itself: This may be a read error: a much more frequent sequence differs by one nucleotide. The chain joins TRBV29-1 to TRBJ2-7, with TRBD1 matching 11 bases. The V segment lost 7 bases and the J segment 3 bases; nucleotides outside the gene matches: 11. Germline V lookup: CDR1 SQVTM, CDR2 ANQGSEA. This CDR3 contains 15 residues. DNA of the CDR3: TGCAGCGCTGCGGGCTGGACAGGGGGCAGCTACGAGCAGTACTTC. This sequence encodes CSAAGWTGGSYEQYF.